This T cell receptor (beta chain) came from a study of T-cell reconstitution after alpha-beta-depleted transplantation in children. Whole-study results and caveats: Several hundred expanded graft clones reportedly supplied alpha-beta T cells about two months after transplant. From surviving recipient T cells and thymic progenitors came the high day-60 TCRbeta diversity observed in some patients. The main origin of T-cell counts and diversity one year after transplant was newly produced T cells.

A note on this clonotype: Its antigen is undetermined.

This CDR3 is built from 14 residues. Library preparation (for TCRbeta) was performed with unique molecular identifiers. Each CDR3 protein is one row after TCRdb ran MiXCR on the PCR reads. The table lists about 980,000 distinct CDR3 sequences, roughly 29% of them singletons. The chain couples TRBV21-1 to TRBJ2-7; the table's D call, TRBD2, was not checked against the DNA. TRBV21-1 is reported as a pseudogene. The source was PBMCs, mostly from graft donor cells, collected 360 days after TCRalphabeta/CD19-depleted stem cell transplant. The sequence came from a boy under two years old who had a stem cell transplant for SCID, so the T cells may come from the graft donor. CDR3 sequence (DNA): TGTGCCAGCAGCCCAGGGGGACTAAGCGCCGAGCAGTACTTC. Encoded protein: CASSPGGLSAEQYF.